Listed below are T cell receptor beta chains from one sample, sequenced in a study of shared clonotypes between healthy human individuals. Method: immunoSEQ multiplex PCR; TCRdb's copy keeps in-frame clones and lacks some. The data contain about 380,000 clones, about 96% of them seen just once; the ten biggest clones take up 0.32%. The source material was memory CD8+ T cells sorted from blood. The receptors shown here come from a man aged 25-45 years in good health. CDR3s include the opening cysteine and the closing phenylalanine or tryptophan. The D gene is left open where the match is weak. A row's size may be missing; if present it is once, few, many or a size class.

TRBJ1-1 | TRBD1 | TRBV4-2 | . | CASSQERQGTEAFF | TGTGCCAGCAGCCAAGAGAGACAGGGGACTGAAGCTTTCTTT
TRBJ2-1 | . | TRBV30 | . | CAWSVRGSSWQFF | TGTGCCTGGAGTGTAAGGGGTAGCAGTTGGCAGTTCTTC
TRBJ1-4 | . | TRBV27 | . | CASSLTRQHNEKLFF | TGTGCCAGCAGTTTAACGCGACAGCATAATGAAAAACTGTTTTTT
TRBJ2-5 | TRBD1 | TRBV7-9 | . | CASSSGTGTFQETQYF | TGTGCCAGCAGTTCCGGGACAGGGACTTTCCAAGAGACCCAGTACTTC
TRBJ2-5 | . | TRBV5-8 | . | CASILPSGTQYF | TGTGCCAGCATCCTCCCTTCAGGGACCCAGTACTTC
TRBJ1-5 | . | TRBV28 | . | CASSLPGGHYSNQPQHF | TGTGCCAGCAGTCTTCCTGGGGGGCATTATAGCAATCAGCCCCAGCATTTT
TRBJ2-3 | . | TRBV20-1 | once | CSAREDTQYF | TGCAGTGCTAGGGAGGATACGCAGTATTTT
TRBJ2-7 | TRBD2 | TRBV29-1 | once | CSVRLLTGGEQYF | TGCAGCGTTCGCCTATTAACGGGAGGCGAGCAGTACTTC
TRBJ2-5 | . | TRBV21-1 | . | CAGETQYF | TGTGCCGGGGAGACCCAGTACTTC
TRBJ1-5 | . | TRBV4-2 | . | CASSQGMRGYSNQPQHF | TGTGCCAGCAGCCAAGGAATGAGGGGGTATAGCAATCAGCCCCAGCATTTT
TRBJ2-3 | TRBD2 | TRBV28 | once | CASSSPSGTRSTDTQYF | TGTGCCAGCAGTTCCCCTTCCGGGACTAGGAGCACAGATACGCAGTATTTT
TRBJ2-3 | . | TRBV29-1 | . | CSVEGTKNSTDTQYF | TGCAGCGTTGAAGGGACTAAGAATAGCACAGATACGCAGTATTTT
TRBJ2-3 | TRBD1 | TRBV5-1 | . | CASSLGTGVTDTQYF | TGCGCCAGCAGCTTGGGGACAGGGGTCACAGATACGCAGTATTTT
TRBJ2-1 | . | TRBV5-1 | . | CASSSNPSSYNEQFF | TGCGCCAGCAGCTCAAACCCGAGCTCCTACAATGAGCAGTTCTTC
TRBJ2-7 | TRBD2 | TRBV30 | . | CAWNTPLAGDYEQYF | TGTGCCTGGAACACCCCACTAGCGGGAGACTACGAGCAGTACTTC
TRBJ2-1 | . | TRBV10-1 | . | CASSDGPGTLGYEQFF | TGCGCCAGCAGTGATGGGCCCGGGACCCTCGGCTATGAGCAGTTCTTC
TRBJ2-5 | TRBD1 | TRBV5-8 | . | CASSTRDRAETQYF | TGTGCCAGCAGCACCCGGGACAGGGCAGAGACCCAGTACTTC
TRBJ2-6 | . | TRBV7-3 | . | CASSLVLGKFGANVLTF | TGTGCCAGCAGCTTAGTACTCGGGAAGTTTGGGGCCAACGTCCTGACTTTC
TRBJ2-7 | TRBD1 | TRBV28 | . | CASSFPRGQGYEQYF | TGTGCCAGCAGTTTTCCCCGTGGACAGGGTTACGAGCAGTACTTC
TRBJ1-5 | . | TRBV28 | few | CASSFDQPQHF | TGTGCCAGCAGTTTCGATCAGCCCCAGCATTTT
TRBJ1-2 | TRBD1 | TRBV7-2 | . | CASSGRGGQGGYVGYTF | TGTGCCAGCAGCGGCCGGGGGGGACAGGGTGGCTATGTTGGCTACACCTTC
TRBJ2-5 | TRBD2 | TRBV18 | . | CASSPLAGTQETQYF | TGTGCCAGCTCACCGCTAGCGGGTACCCAAGAGACCCAGTACTTC
TRBJ2-5 | . | TRBV11-1 | . | CASSLSRETQYF | TGTGCCAGCAGCTTAAGTCGGGAGACCCAGTACTTC
TRBJ2-7 | TRBD1 | TRBV6-5 | . | CASSRDRDFYEQYF | TGTGCCAGCAGTCGGGACAGGGATTTCTACGAGCAGTACTTC
TRBJ2-1 | . | TRBV6-5 | . | CASSYSVVHNEQFF | TGTGCCAGCAGTTACTCGGTAGTTCACAATGAGCAGTTCTTC
TRBJ1-4 | TRBD1 | TRBV28 | . | CASSLQGVEDEKLFF | TGTGCCAGCAGTCTACAGGGGGTTGAAGATGAAAAACTGTTTTTT
TRBJ2-2 | . | TRBV10-2 | . | CASSPTGELFF | TGCGCCAGCAGTCCCACCGGGGAGCTGTTTTTT
TRBJ2-5 | TRBD1 | TRBV6-5 | . | CASSYEQGLWETQYF | TGTGCCAGCAGTTACGAACAGGGGCTATGGGAGACCCAGTACTTC
TRBJ1-1 | . | TRBV6-6 | . | CASSYGVEAFF | TGTGCCAGCAGTTACGGGGTAGAAGCTTTCTTT
TRBJ2-5 | . | TRBV20-1 | . | CSANSATQYF | TGCAGTGCTAACTCGGCGACCCAGTACTTC
TRBJ2-5 | . | TRBV15 | . | CATSRNLMDRPGETQYF | TGTGCCACCAGCAGAAACCTCATGGACAGACCAGGGGAGACCCAGTACTTC
TRBJ2-7 | TRBD1 | TRBV29-1 | . | CSVEGDRAYEQYF | TGCAGCGTTGAAGGGGACAGGGCCTACGAGCAGTACTTC
TRBJ2-1 | . | TRBV28 | . | CAWSSPGPRHEQFF | TGTGCCTGGTCCAGCCCGGGGCCCAGGCATGAGCAGTTCTTC
TRBJ2-5 | TRBD2 | TRBV5-1 | once | CATTSGGGKETQYF | TGCGCCACCACCAGTGGGGGAGGGAAAGAGACCCAGTACTTC
TRBJ2-5 | . | TRBV7-3 | . | CASSQTSKETQYF | TGTGCCAGCAGCCAAACGTCAAAGGAGACCCAGTACTTC
TRBJ1-1 | . | TRBV28 | . | CASSLGQYTEAFF | TGTGCCAGCAGTTTAGGGCAGTACACTGAAGCTTTCTTT
TRBJ2-2 | . | TRBV5-6 | . | CASSLSQDFTGELFF | TGTGCCAGCAGCTTGAGCCAGGATTTCACCGGGGAGCTGTTTTTT
TRBJ1-2 | TRBD1 | TRBV5-4 | . | CASSVALDRGYYGYTF | TGTGCCAGCAGCGTGGCTTTGGACAGGGGCTACTATGGCTACACCTTC
TRBJ2-7 | . | TRBV7-2 | . | CASSRRGAGPYEQYF | TGTGCCAGCAGCCGCAGGGGAGCGGGACCCTACGAGCAGTACTTC
TRBJ2-5 | . | TRBV18 | . | CASSPRPETQYF | TGTGCCAGCTCACCGCGCCCCGAGACCCAGTACTTC
TRBJ2-1 | TRBD2 | TRBV5-1 | . | CASSPRMAGGVEQFF | TGCGCCAGCAGCCCCCGCATGGCGGGGGGCGTTGAGCAGTTCTTC
TRBJ2-5 | TRBD2 | TRBV7-9 | . | CASSPGSGEGFETQYF | TGTGCCAGCAGCCCTGGATCGGGGGAGGGCTTCGAGACCCAGTACTTC
TRBJ2-1 | . | TRBV5-4 | . | CASRVASAAYNEQFF | TGTGCCAGCAGGGTAGCGTCCGCCGCCTACAATGAGCAGTTCTTC
TRBJ2-7 | . | TRBV7-9 | . | CASSHDRVGGEQYF | TGTGCCAGCAGCCACGATCGGGTGGGCGGGGAGCAGTACTTC
TRBJ2-5 | . | TRBV7-9 | . | CASRLQGSETQYF | TGTGCCAGCAGGCTGCAGGGATCCGAGACCCAGTACTTC
TRBJ2-3 | . | TRBV29-1 | . | CSVEVGSTDTQYF | TGCAGCGTTGAGGTCGGAAGCACAGATACGCAGTATTTT
TRBJ1-1 | . | TRBV7-9 | . | CASSLRPAAGTEAFF | TGTGCCAGCAGCTTACGTCCGGCGGCGGGCACTGAAGCTTTCTTT
TRBJ2-5 | . | TRBV5-1 | . | CASSVGDSQETQYF | TGCGCCAGCAGCGTAGGGGACTCCCAAGAGACCCAGTACTTC
TRBJ1-5 | . | TRBV25-1 | . | CASSEMSRDQPQHF | TGTGCCAGCAGTGAAATGAGCAGGGACCAGCCCCAGCATTTT